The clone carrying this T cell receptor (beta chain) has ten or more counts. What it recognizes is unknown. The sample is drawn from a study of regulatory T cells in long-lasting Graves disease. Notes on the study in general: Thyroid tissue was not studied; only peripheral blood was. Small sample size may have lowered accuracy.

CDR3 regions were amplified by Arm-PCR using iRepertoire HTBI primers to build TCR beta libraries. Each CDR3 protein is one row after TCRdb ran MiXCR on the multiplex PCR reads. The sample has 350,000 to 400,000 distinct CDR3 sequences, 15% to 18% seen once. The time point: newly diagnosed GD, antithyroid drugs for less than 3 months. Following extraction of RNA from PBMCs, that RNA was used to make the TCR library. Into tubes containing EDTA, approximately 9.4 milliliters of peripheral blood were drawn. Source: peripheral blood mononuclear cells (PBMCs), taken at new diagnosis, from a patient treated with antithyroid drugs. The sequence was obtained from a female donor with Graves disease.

This CDR3 reads CSAGREAQYEQYF. The CDR3 DNA reads TGCAGTGCCGGCCGGGAGGCCCAATACGAGCAGTACTTC. This chain links TRBV20-1 with TRBJ2-7; 7 nucleotides agree with TRBD2. V was clipped by 6 bases and J by 4 bases; unmatched bases: 9. CDR1 and CDR2 from the germline V gene are DFQATT and SNEGSKA (reference sequence). The CDR3 sequence is 13 residues long.